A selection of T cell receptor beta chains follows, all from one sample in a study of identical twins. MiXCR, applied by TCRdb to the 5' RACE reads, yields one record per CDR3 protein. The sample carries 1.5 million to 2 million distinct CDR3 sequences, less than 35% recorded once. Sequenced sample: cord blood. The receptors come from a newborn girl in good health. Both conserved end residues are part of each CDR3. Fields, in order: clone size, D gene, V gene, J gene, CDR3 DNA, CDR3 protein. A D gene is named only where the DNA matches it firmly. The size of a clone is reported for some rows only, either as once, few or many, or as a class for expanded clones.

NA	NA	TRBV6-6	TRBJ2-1	TGTGCCAGCACGTCCCTTAGTGGAGGTGAGCAGTTCTTC	CASTSLSGGEQFF
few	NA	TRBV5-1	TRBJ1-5	TGCGCCAGCAGCTTGGGGGGGATCGACAATCAGCCCCAGCATTTT	CASSLGGIDNQPQHF
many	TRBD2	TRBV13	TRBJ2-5	TGTGCCAGCAGCCTTTATAGGACTAGTAGGCAGTACTTC	CASSLYRTSRQYF
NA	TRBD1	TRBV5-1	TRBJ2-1	TGCGCCAGCAGCTTGGCCCCCACACTGACAGGGAACCAAGAGACCCAGTTCTTC	CASSLAPTLTGNQETQFF
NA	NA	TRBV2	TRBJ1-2	TGTGCCAGCAGTGGCCACAGCGATGGCTACACCTTC	CASSGHSDGYTF
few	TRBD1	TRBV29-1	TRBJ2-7	TGCAGCGTTGGTTGGGAGAGGGACAGGCCCTACGAGCAGTACTTC	CSVGWERDRPYEQYF
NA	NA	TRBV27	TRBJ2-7	TGTGCCAGCAGTTTTGGTGTGGTGAGTGGCGAGCAGTACTTC	CASSFGVVSGEQYF
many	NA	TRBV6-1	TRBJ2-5	TGTGCCAGCAGTGAAAGGGGAGAGACCCAGTACTTC	CASSERGETQYF
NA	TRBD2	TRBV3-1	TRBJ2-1	TGTGCCAGCAGCCAAGATATCGGAGCGGGGGGGTACAATGAGCAGTTCTTC	CASSQDIGAGGYNEQFF
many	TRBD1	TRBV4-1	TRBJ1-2	TGCGCCAGCAGCGCCCGACAGGGAAACTATGGCTACACCTTC	CASSARQGNYGYTF
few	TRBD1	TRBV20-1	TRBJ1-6	TGCAGTGCCCCTCCTCAGGGGGCGTTTTCACCCCTCCACTTT	CSAPPQGAFSPLHF
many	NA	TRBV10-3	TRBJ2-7	TGTGCCATCAGTGAGAGGGACGAGCAGTACTTC	CAISERDEQYF
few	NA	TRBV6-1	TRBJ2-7	TGTGCCAGCAAGATCGGGGCTGTTAACGAGCAGTACTTC	CASKIGAVNEQYF
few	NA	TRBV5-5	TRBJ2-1	TGTGCCAGCACCCTATCAGGGTTTTCCTACAATGAGCAGTTCTTC	CASTLSGFSYNEQFF
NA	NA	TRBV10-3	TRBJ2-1	TGTGCCATCAGTGAACCCAGAAGGCGAGACAATGAGCAGTTCTTC	CAISEPRRRDNEQFF
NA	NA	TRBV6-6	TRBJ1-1	TGTGCCAGCAGTTCCAGGTTCGAAAACACTGAAGCTTTCTTT	CASSSRFENTEAFF
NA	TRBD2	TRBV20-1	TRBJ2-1	TGCAGTGCTCCGGGACTAGCGGGTCAACGGCAGTTCTTC	CSAPGLAGQRQFF
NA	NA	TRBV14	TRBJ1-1	TGTGCCAGCAGCCAAGATTGGGGGGCCGTGAACACTGAAGCTTTCTTT	CASSQDWGAVNTEAFF
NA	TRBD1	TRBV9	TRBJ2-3	TGTGCCAGCAGCGCTAGGGACAGTGCAACCCCATTACGCACAGATACGCAGTATTTT	CASSARDSATPLRTDTQYF
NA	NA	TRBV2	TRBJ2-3	TGTGCCAGCAGTGCAGATCCCCTCACAGATACGCGGTATTTT	CASSADPLTDTRYF
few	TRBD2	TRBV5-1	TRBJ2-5	TGCGCCAGCAGTTACTCGAGCGGGGGGTACCAAGAGACCCAGTACTTC	CASSYSSGGYQETQYF
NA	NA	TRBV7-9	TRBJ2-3	TGTGCCAGCAGCTTAACGACCGGCAGTCCCCGACGAGGCACAGATACGCGGTATTTT	CASSLTTGSPRRGTDTRYF
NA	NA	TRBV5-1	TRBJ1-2	TGCGCCAGCAGCTTGTGGAGTGGAAGGACCTATGGCTACACCTTC	CASSLWSGRTYGYTF
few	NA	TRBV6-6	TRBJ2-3	TGTGCCAGCAGTTACCTAACCACAGATACGCAGTATTTT	CASSYLTTDTQYF
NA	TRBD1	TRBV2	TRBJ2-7	TGTGCCAGCCTCTCACAGGGGGCGATTGACGAGCAGTACTTC	CASLSQGAIDEQYF
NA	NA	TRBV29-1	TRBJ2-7	TGCAGCGTTGGGGGGGGGCAGGATAGGTCCTACGAGCAGTACTTC	CSVGGGQDRSYEQYF
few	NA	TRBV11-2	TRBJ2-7	TGTGCCAGCAGCTTAGTAGGAGCCTTCTACGAGCAGTACTTC	CASSLVGAFYEQYF
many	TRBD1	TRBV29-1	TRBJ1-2	TGCAGCGCTTCGGACAGGGGGGCCCTATATGGCTACACCTTC	CSASDRGALYGYTF
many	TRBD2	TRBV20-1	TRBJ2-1	TGCAGTGCTAGCGGGGGGGCGCACAATGAGCAGTTCTTC	CSASGGAHNEQFF
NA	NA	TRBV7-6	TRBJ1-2	TGTGCCAGCAGCTCCCTGACAGAACCTAACTATGGCTACACCTTC	CASSSLTEPNYGYTF
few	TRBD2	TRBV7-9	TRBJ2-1	TGTGCCAGCAGCTTTAACACTATGTTGCGGGGGACGAATGAGCAGTTCTTC	CASSFNTMLRGTNEQFF
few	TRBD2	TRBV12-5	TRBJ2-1	TGTGCTAGTGGCCTTTACCCGGGACTAGCGGCATACAATGAGCAGTTCTTC	CASGLYPGLAAYNEQFF
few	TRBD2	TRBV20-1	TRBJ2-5	TGCAGTGCTAGAATCGGACTAGCGGGAGAGGTGACCCAGTACTTC	CSARIGLAGEVTQYF
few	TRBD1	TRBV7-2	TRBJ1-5	TGTGCCAGCAGCTTAGGTTGGACAGGGAGCAATCAGCCCCAGCATTTT	CASSLGWTGSNQPQHF
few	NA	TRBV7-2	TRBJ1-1	TGTGCCAGCAGCTTAGCTGTAGCCTACACTTCTCCTGGCACTGAAGCTTTCTTT	CASSLAVAYTSPGTEAFF
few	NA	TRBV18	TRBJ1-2	TGTGCCAGCTCACCACTGGACAGCCTTCAGGGCTACACCTTC	CASSPLDSLQGYTF
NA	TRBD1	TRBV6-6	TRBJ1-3	TGTGCCAGCAGTCGACAGGGCCAATCCTCTGGAAACACCATATATTTT	CASSRQGQSSGNTIYF
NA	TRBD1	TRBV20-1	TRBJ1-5	TGCAGTGCTAGTCCCCTCGGACAGGGTAGGAATCAGCCCCAGCATTTT	CSASPLGQGRNQPQHF
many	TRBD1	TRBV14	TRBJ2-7	TGTGCCAGCAGCCCAAAGACAGGGATCTACGAGCAGTACTTC	CASSPKTGIYEQYF
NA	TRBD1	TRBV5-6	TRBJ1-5	TGTGCCAGCAGCTTGTACTCCCCCCGGGACAGCTCCTACAATCAGCCCCAGCATTTT	CASSLYSPRDSSYNQPQHF